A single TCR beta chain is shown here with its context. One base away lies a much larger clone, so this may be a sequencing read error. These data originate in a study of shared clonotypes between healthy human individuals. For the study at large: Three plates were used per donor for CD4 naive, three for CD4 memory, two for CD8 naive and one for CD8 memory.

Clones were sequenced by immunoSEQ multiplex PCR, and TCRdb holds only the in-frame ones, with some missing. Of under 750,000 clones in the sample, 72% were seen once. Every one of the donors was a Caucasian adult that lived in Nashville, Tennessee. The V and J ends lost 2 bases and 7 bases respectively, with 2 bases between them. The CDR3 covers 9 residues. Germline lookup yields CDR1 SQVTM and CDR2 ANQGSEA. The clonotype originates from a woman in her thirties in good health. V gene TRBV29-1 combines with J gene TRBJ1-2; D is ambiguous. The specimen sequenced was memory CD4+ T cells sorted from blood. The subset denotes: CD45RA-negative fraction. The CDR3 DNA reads TGCAGCGTTGAACCTGGCTACACCTTC. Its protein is CSVEPGYTF.